What follows are 26 T cell receptor beta chains derived from one specimen sequenced in a study of beta chain features in type 1 diabetes. The investigators reverse transcribed all of the isolated RNA, so they sequenced expressed TCRB transcripts. Clones were sequenced by immunoSEQ multiplex PCR, and TCRdb holds only the in-frame ones, with some missing. The data show around 250,000 clones, 25% to 35% seen once. The specimen was central memory CD4+ T cells from blood. The receptors derive from a man aged 25-40 years in good health.

This rearrangement joins TRBV19 to TRBJ2-1; weak D call: TRBD1 (6 bases). The V end lost 8 bases, the J end lost 0 bases, and 14 bases lay between the germline ends. CDR1 and CDR2 from the germline V gene are LNHDA and SQIVND (reference sequence). The CDR3 contains 15 residues. The CDR3 region is CASQQDRSSYNEQFF. Written as DNA, the CDR3 is TGTGCCAGTCAACAAGACAGGAGCTCCTACAATGAGCAGTTCTTC.

This sequence joins TRBV6-5 and TRBJ2-3, with D perhaps TRBD1 or TRBD2 (6 bases each). Trimming shortened V by 9 bases and J by 4 bases, and 20 bases separated the two germline ends. There are 15 residues in the CDR3. The V gene's germline CDR1 is MNHEY and CDR2 SVGAGI. In nucleotides, the CDR3 is TGTGCCAGTCGCAGGGAAACAGGGAGGCCAGATACGCAGTATTTT. Its translation: CASRRETGRPDTQYF.

The J gene is TRBJ1-2, the V gene TRBV5-5; 11 bases fit TRBD1. The trim removed 1 base at V and 8 bases at J, leaving 4 bases unmatched. CDR1 is SGHKS, CDR2 YYEKEE, per germline (reference sequence). CDR3 size: 14 residues. CDR3 amino acids: CASSLLGQGVGYTF. The CDR3 bases are TGTGCCAGCAGCTTGCTGGGACAGGGGGTGGGCTACACCTTC.

This chain's CDR3 is CASKGQSGTEAFF. In DNA, the CDR3 is TGTGCCAGCAAAGGGCAGTCAGGCACTGAAGCTTTCTTT. This chain joins TRBV27 and TRBJ1-1; D is undetermined. The CDR3 sequence is 13 residues long. The V and J ends lost 7 bases and 4 bases respectively, with 13 bases between them. Germline assignment: CDR1 MNHEY and CDR2 SMNVEV (reference sequence).

This clone has a handful of counts. V is TRBV29-1 and J is TRBJ2-7, with D perhaps TRBD1 (6 bases). CDR1 is SQVTM and CDR2 is ANQGSEA in the germline V gene. The CDR3 runs 14 residues. Trimming stripped 5 bases from V and 4 bases from J, with 18 bases between. CDR3 DNA: TGCAGCGTTAAGGCCGGAGACAGGTCGTACGAGCAGTACTTC. Protein: CSVKAGDRSYEQYF.

The chain links TRBV7-9 to TRBJ2-5; D is unresolved. CDR3 length: 14 amino acids. V lost 3 bases, J lost 1 base, and 9 bases lay in between. Germline V gives CDR1 SEHNR, CDR2 FQNEAQ (reference sequence). In DNA, the CDR3 is TGTGCCAGCAGCTTGTGGGCTGTCCAAGAGACCCAGTACTTC. Its translation: CASSLWAVQETQYF.

This clone has more than one count but fewer than ten. The CDR3 reads CAISPRQGNIQYF. For the CDR3, the DNA is TGTGCCATCAGTCCAAGACAGGGAAACATTCAGTACTTC. The V call is TRBV10-3, the J call TRBJ2-4, with TRBD1 matching 7 bases. This CDR3 region has 13 residues. V lost 5 bases, J lost 6 bases, and 4 bases stayed unmatched. Germline CDR1 is ENHRY and CDR2 is SYGVKD.

The chain has TRBV4-3 and TRBJ2-3; D is unclear. V was clipped by 5 bases and J by 2 bases, with 8 bases between them. This CDR3 spans 13 amino acids. CDR1 and CDR2 from the germline V gene are LGHNA and YSLEER. The CDR3 spells CASSNSNTDTQYF. As DNA, the CDR3 is TGCGCCAGCAGCAACTCAAACACAGATACGCAGTATTTT.

The sample holds a few counts of this clone. The chain uses TRBV9 and TRBJ2-5, with D hard to call. V was clipped by 3 bases and J by 5 bases, with 11 bases between them. The CDR3 runs 13 residues. Germline loops: CDR1 SGDLS, CDR2 YYNGEE. The CDR3 DNA reads as TGTGCCAGCAGCGCACTTCTGGGGGAGACCCAGTACTTC. Its protein product is CASSALLGETQYF.

This clone was detected once. This may be a read error: a much more frequent sequence differs by one nucleotide. The sample has other DNA sequences that encode this CDR3 too. The chain combines TRBV7-9 with TRBJ2-1, with TRBD2 matching over 12 bases. This CDR3 region has 15 residues. J lost 5 bases, V lost 2 bases, and 1 base had no gene match. Germline V gives CDR1 SEHNR, CDR2 FQNEAQ (reference sequence). The CDR3 nucleotides read TGTGCCAGCAGCTTATGGACTAGCGGGAACAATGAGCAGTTCTTC. The encoded protein is CASSLWTSGNNEQFF.

This rearrangement joins TRBV4-3 to TRBJ2-7, with TRBD1 matching 9 bases. V shed 2 bases, J shed 2 bases, and the junction held 1 base outside the gene matches. The CDR3 length is 14 residues. Germline CDR1 and CDR2: LGHNA and YSLEER. CDR3 nucleotides: TGCGCCAGCAGCCAACGGACAGGGGCCTACGAGCAGTACTTC. This codes for CASSQRTGAYEQYF.

The chain recombines TRBV14 with TRBJ1-6; 7 bases are a match to TRBD1. Unmatched junction bases numbered 3, after V lost 3 bases and J lost 7 bases. Germline V lookup: CDR1 SGHDN, CDR2 FVKESK. The CDR3 is 14 amino acids. CDR3 sequence reads: CASSQGQMNSPLHF. In DNA, the CDR3 is TGTGCCAGCAGCCAGGGACAGATGAATTCACCCCTCCACTTT.

This clone has just a few counts. The gene calls are TRBV28 and TRBJ2-1; D gene uncertain. CDR3 length: 12 amino acids. V was shortened by 8 bases and J by 8 bases, with 13 bases between the two germline ends. CDR1 and CDR2 from the germline V gene are MDHEN and SYDVKM. This chain's CDR3 is CASGTIRDEQFF. CDR3 sequence (DNA): TGTGCCAGCGGCACCATAAGGGATGAGCAGTTCTTC.

This clone was seen only once. J is TRBJ2-7 and V is TRBV9; D is unclear. CDR1 and CDR2 from the germline V gene are SGDLS and YYNGEE. Trimming pared 4 bases from V and 6 bases from J, leaving 14 bases between. The CDR3 runs to 13 residues. The CDR3 DNA reads TGTGCCAGCAGCCCTCACACGGGTGGCGAGCAGTACTTC. Amino acid sequence: CASSPHTGGEQYF.

This chain uses TRBV7-8 with TRBJ2-5; TRBD2 aligns across 8 bases. There are 14 residues in the CDR3. Germline V gene lookup returns CDR1 SGHVS and CDR2 FQNEAQ. J was trimmed by 4 bases and V by 8 bases; bases with no gene match: 9. The CDR3 is CASVERETLETQYF. The CDR3 DNA reads as TGTGCCAGCGTAGAGCGGGAGACACTAGAGACCCAGTACTTC.

Many counts were recorded for this clone. The rearrangement joins TRBV28 to TRBJ2-5; 8 positions agree with TRBD1. Germline V gives CDR1 MDHEN, CDR2 SYDVKM. This CDR3 has 14 residues. Trimming at V came to 4 bases and at J to 4 bases, leaving 5 bases not matched to a gene. CDR3 coding DNA: TGTGCCAGCAGTTCCCCGGACAGGGTAGAGACCCAGTACTTC. This codes for CASSSPDRVETQYF.

With regard to this clone: At the DNA level, this CDR3 is encoded by other sequences in the same sample as well. The CDR3 spells CASSRQGNQPQHF. CDR3 in DNA: TGTGCCAGCAGTAGACAGGGGAATCAGCCCCAGCATTTT. This rearrangement joins TRBV28 to TRBJ1-5; 8 positions agree with TRBD1. V gave up 5 bases and J gave up 4 bases; unmatched junction bases: 1. The CDR3 sequence is 13 residues long. Germline V lookup: CDR1 MDHEN, CDR2 SYDVKM.

The V gene is TRBV7-9, the J gene TRBJ2-5, with 7 bases identical to TRBD2. This CDR3 contains 15 residues. V was clipped by 8 bases and J by 5 bases; unmatched bases: 14. Per the germline V gene, CDR1 is SEHNR and CDR2 is FQNEAQ (reference sequence). The CDR3 DNA follows: TGTGCCAGCTCGGGGTTTCGAGCGGGGTGGGAGACCCAGTACTTC. The encoded protein is CASSGFRAGWETQYF.

The chain recombines TRBV6-6 with TRBJ1-6, with 8 bases lining up with TRBD1. Germline V lookup: CDR1 MNHNY, CDR2 SVGAGI (reference sequence). The CDR3 spans 16 residues. V lost 0 bases, J lost 6 bases, and 4 bases stayed unmatched. The CDR3 protein is CASSYSAGQGNSPLHF. DNA of the CDR3: TGTGCCAGCAGTTACTCAGCCGGACAGGGTAATTCACCCCTCCACTTT.

This clone was recorded a few times. This rearrangement joins TRBV7-9 to TRBJ2-5; possibly TRBD1 for D (8 bases). This CDR3 region has 13 residues. V was cut by 8 bases and J by 2 bases, with 12 bases left in between. In germline, CDR1 is SEHNR, CDR2 FQNEAQ (reference sequence). This chain's CDR3 is CASERDRQETQYF. The CDR3 bases are TGTGCCAGCGAGCGGGACAGGCAAGAGACCCAGTACTTC.

The V gene is TRBV15, the J gene TRBJ1-6, with D tentatively TRBD1 (5 bases). Germline V lookup: CDR1 LNHNV, CDR2 YYDKDF (reference sequence). The CDR3 has 14 amino acids. The V gene lost 8 bases and the J gene lost 5 bases, with 13 bases spanning the gap. The DNA for the CDR3 is TGTGCCACCGCTATTGACAGTAATAATTCACCCCTCCACTTT. The encoded protein is CATAIDSNNSPLHF.

The chain combines TRBV7-2 with TRBJ2-3; D tentatively reads TRBD1 or TRBD2 (5 bases each). The V end was cut by 5 bases, the J end by 8 bases, with 20 bases between. Germline-derived CDR1 and CDR2 are SGHTA and FQGNSA. The CDR3 covers 15 residues. CDR3 DNA: TGTGCCAGCAGCCACGCAGGCGGCCTGGGGGTTACGCAGTATTTT. Its translation: CASSHAGGLGVTQYF.

This clone came up a few times. The V gene is TRBV30, the J gene TRBJ1-1; unclear D gene. Germline V gene data show CDR1 as GTSNPN and CDR2 as SVGIG (reference sequence). V gave up 1 base and J gave up 4 bases, with 4 bases separating them. The CDR3 totals 11 residues. The CDR3 nucleotides are TGTGCCTGGAGTGAGGTCACTGAAGCTTTCTTT. Its translation is CAWSEVTEAFF. Together with reference TRBV30 and TRBJ1-1, the CDR3 gives the full variable domain: SQTIHQWPATLVQPVGSPLSLECTVEGTSNPNLYWYRQAAGRGLQLLFYSVGIGQISSEVPQNLSASRPQDRQFILSSKKLLLSDSGFYLCAWSEVTEAFFGQGTRLTVV.

V gene TRBV5-5 combines with J gene TRBJ2-1; 10 nucleotides agree with TRBD2. Germline CDR1 is SGHKS and CDR2 is YYEKEE (reference sequence). With 0 bases clipped from V and 3 bases from J, the junction kept 6 bases outside the gene matches. CDR3 size: 17 residues. The CDR3 sequence is CASSLATWTSGYNEQFF. For the CDR3, the DNA is TGTGCCAGCAGCTTGGCTACTTGGACTAGCGGCTACAATGAGCAGTTCTTC.

V and J are TRBV28 and TRBJ2-7, with 8 bases aligning to TRBD1. The length of the CDR3 is 13 residues. Germline-derived CDR1 and CDR2 are MDHEN and SYDVKM. Germline trimming cut 6 bases from V and 12 bases from J; bases unmatched to any gene: 13. CDR3 sequence (DNA): TGTGCCAGCAGCACACCCGACAGGGGCGCCTGGTACTTC. Translating gives CASSTPDRGAWYF.

Concerning this clone: One junction end does not reproduce the germline sequence, and a read error may be involved. The CDR3 DNA reads TGCGCCAGCAGCCTCGGACTCGATAGCACAGATACGCAGTATTTT. Translating it yields CASSLGLDSTDTQYF. The V call is TRBV5-4, the J call TRBJ2-3; D may be TRBD2 (5 bases). The germline CDR1 and CDR2 sequences are SGHNT and YYREEE (reference sequence). This CDR3 region has 15 residues.